This TCR beta chain was found in a study of blood T cell repertoires in COVID-19. Study overall: The study drew acute and convalescent COVID-19 samples from the United States, Italy and Spain. T cells, B-cell-depleted T cells, or PBMCs provided the cDNA or gDNA that served as material.

The authors' processing: Amplification with reference gene primers provided the estimates of nucleated cell counts. Clones were sequenced by immunoSEQ multiplex PCR, and TCRdb holds only the in-frame ones, with some missing. The DNA was the basis for D and trimming; V, J and clone size are from that table. Among 150,000 to 200,000 clones listed, less than 85% were seen once. Looked up from germline, CDR1 is MNHEY and CDR2 is SMNVEV (reference sequence). CDR3 length equals 16 residues. The ends lost 6 bases at V and 4 bases at J; junction bases unmatched: 13. The receptor comes from a woman between 35 and 50 years old with COVID-19, enrolled during active disease. Sequencing was performed on peripheral blood. The chain links TRBV27 to TRBJ2-5; TRBD2 matches at 8 bases. CDR3 DNA sequence: TGTGCCAGCAGCCATTACCGCGGGGGGCCCCCAGAGACCCAGTACTTC. Protein sequence: CASSHYRGGPPETQYF.